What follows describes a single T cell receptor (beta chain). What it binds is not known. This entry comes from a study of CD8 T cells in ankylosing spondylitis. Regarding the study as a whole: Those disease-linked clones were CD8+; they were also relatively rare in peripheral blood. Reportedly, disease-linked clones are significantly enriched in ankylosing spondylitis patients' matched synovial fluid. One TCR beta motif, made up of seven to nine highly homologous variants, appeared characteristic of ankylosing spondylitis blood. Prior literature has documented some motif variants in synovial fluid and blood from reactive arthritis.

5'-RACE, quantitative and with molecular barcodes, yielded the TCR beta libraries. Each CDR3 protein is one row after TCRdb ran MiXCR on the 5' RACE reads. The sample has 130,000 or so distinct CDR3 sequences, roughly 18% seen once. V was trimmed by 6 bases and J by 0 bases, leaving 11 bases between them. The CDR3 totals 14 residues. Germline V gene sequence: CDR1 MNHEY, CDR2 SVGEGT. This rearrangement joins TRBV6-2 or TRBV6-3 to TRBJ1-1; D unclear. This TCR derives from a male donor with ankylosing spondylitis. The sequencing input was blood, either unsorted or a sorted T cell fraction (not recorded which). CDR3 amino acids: CASRRRLMNTEAFF. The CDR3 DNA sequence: TGTGCCAGCAGGCGACGGTTAATGAACACTGAAGCTTTCTTT.